Listed below are T cell receptor beta chains from one sample, sequenced in a study of blood T cell repertoires in COVID-19. TCRdb keeps only in-frame clones here, not all; method: immunoSEQ multiplex PCR. The sample shows roughly 100,000 clones, 70% to 80% of them seen only once. Sequencing was carried out using peripheral blood. The origin of the receptors is a man older than 75 with COVID-19, enrolled during active disease. Each CDR3 is given with its conserved first and last residue. The order of the fields is V gene, J gene, clone size, D gene, CDR3 protein, CDR3 DNA. D genes are given only for firm matches. The listing skips clone size in some rows; elsewhere it reads once, few, many or a size class.

v_call: TRBV7-2
j_call: TRBJ2-2
clone_size: .
d_call: .
cdr3_aa: CASSLAAGSAGELFF
cdr3_nt: TGTGCCAGCAGCTTAGCGGCCGGGAGTGCCGGGGAGCTGTTTTTT

v_call: TRBV6-6
j_call: TRBJ2-6
clone_size: .
d_call: .
cdr3_aa: CASSPVPGANVLTF
cdr3_nt: TGTGCCAGCAGCCCTGTTCCGGGGGCCAACGTCCTGACTTTC

v_call: TRBV5-1
j_call: TRBJ2-1
clone_size: .
d_call: .
cdr3_aa: CASSRMTGYNEQFF
cdr3_nt: TGCGCCAGCAGCCGAATGACTGGATACAATGAGCAGTTCTTC

v_call: TRBV2
j_call: TRBJ1-2
clone_size: .
d_call: TRBD1
cdr3_aa: CARGQGGLGYTF
cdr3_nt: TGTGCCAGAGGACAGGGTGGTTTGGGCTACACCTTC

v_call: TRBV14
j_call: TRBJ2-1
clone_size: .
d_call: .
cdr3_aa: CASSQELRGSSFF
cdr3_nt: TGTGCCAGCAGCCAAGAGCTTCGGGGGTCCTCGTTCTTC

v_call: TRBV19
j_call: TRBJ1-2
clone_size: .
d_call: .
cdr3_aa: CASSISPGDGYTF
cdr3_nt: TGTGCCAGTAGTATTAGTCCAGGGGATGGCTACACCTTC

v_call: TRBV10-3
j_call: TRBJ2-1
clone_size: .
d_call: .
cdr3_aa: CAISAPGPSGGKQFF
cdr3_nt: TGTGCCATCAGTGCGCCGGGCCCTAGTGGGGGGAAGCAGTTCTTC

v_call: TRBV29-1
j_call: TRBJ2-1
clone_size: .
d_call: .
cdr3_aa: CSVVPRLANNEQFF
cdr3_nt: TGCAGCGTTGTCCCCAGGCTAGCAAACAATGAGCAGTTCTTC

v_call: TRBV7-9
j_call: TRBJ1-1
clone_size: .
d_call: TRBD1
cdr3_aa: CASSQGQGVEAFF
cdr3_nt: TGTGCCAGCAGCCAAGGACAGGGGGTTGAAGCTTTCTTT

v_call: TRBV28
j_call: TRBJ1-2
clone_size: few
d_call: .
cdr3_aa: CASSSQGYGYTF
cdr3_nt: TGTGCCAGCAGTTCCCAGGGGTATGGCTACACCTTC

v_call: TRBV27
j_call: TRBJ2-7
clone_size: .
d_call: TRBD1
cdr3_aa: CASSLGTGSYEQYF
cdr3_nt: TGTGCCAGCAGTTTAGGGACAGGCTCCTACGAGCAGTACTTC

v_call: TRBV2
j_call: TRBJ1-1
clone_size: .
d_call: .
cdr3_aa: CASRTTGNTEAFF
cdr3_nt: TGTGCCAGCAGGACGACAGGGAACACTGAAGCTTTCTTT

v_call: TRBV5-6
j_call: TRBJ1-6
clone_size: .
d_call: TRBD1
cdr3_aa: CASRLTGFSPLHF
cdr3_nt: TGTGCCAGCAGGTTGACAGGGTTTTCACCCCTCCACTTT

v_call: TRBV3-1/TRBV3-2
j_call: TRBJ2-5
clone_size: once
d_call: .
cdr3_aa: CASRPPNTETQYF
cdr3_nt: TGTGCCAGCAGACCCCCGAACACAGAGACCCAGTACTTC

v_call: TRBV28
j_call: TRBJ1-2
clone_size: .
d_call: .
cdr3_aa: CASRQRPGRSYGYTF
cdr3_nt: TGTGCCAGCAGACAAAGGCCAGGGAGGAGCTATGGCTACACCTTC

v_call: TRBV6-5
j_call: TRBJ1-6
clone_size: .
d_call: TRBD1
cdr3_aa: CASSSPRTGASPLHF
cdr3_nt: TGTGCCAGCAGTTCCCCTCGGACAGGGGCATCACCCCTCCACTTT

v_call: TRBV9
j_call: TRBJ2-5
clone_size: once
d_call: .
cdr3_aa: CASSVYGGQETQYF
cdr3_nt: TGTGCCAGCAGCGTATACGGCGGCCAAGAGACCCAGTACTTC

v_call: TRBV6-2/TRBV6-3
j_call: TRBJ1-1
clone_size: .
d_call: .
cdr3_aa: CASSYERRAMNTEAFF
cdr3_nt: TGTGCCAGCAGTTACGAGCGGAGGGCTATGAACACTGAAGCTTTCTTT

v_call: TRBV2
j_call: TRBJ1-1
clone_size: .
d_call: .
cdr3_aa: CASSDPREGVNTEAFF
cdr3_nt: TGTGCCAGCAGTGACCCCCGGGAGGGGGTGAACACTGAAGCTTTCTTT

v_call: TRBV7-2
j_call: TRBJ2-7
clone_size: few
d_call: .
cdr3_aa: CASSSALPPATRRAYEQYF
cdr3_nt: TGTGCCAGCAGCTCCGCGTTACCCCCCGCCACTAGGCGAGCCTACGAGCAGTACTTC

v_call: TRBV5-4
j_call: TRBJ2-1
clone_size: .
d_call: .
cdr3_aa: CASSLFLGGQDEQFF
cdr3_nt: TGTGCCAGCAGTTTATTTTTGGGGGGGCAGGATGAGCAGTTCTTC

v_call: TRBV5-6
j_call: TRBJ2-7
clone_size: .
d_call: TRBD1
cdr3_aa: CASSLDWTGKSYEQYF
cdr3_nt: TGTGCCAGCAGCTTGGATTGGACAGGGAAATCCTACGAGCAGTACTTC

v_call: TRBV28
j_call: TRBJ1-5
clone_size: .
d_call: .
cdr3_aa: CASTLPQGNQPQHF
cdr3_nt: TGTGCCAGCACCCTTCCCCAGGGCAATCAGCCCCAGCATTTT